The clone carrying this TCR beta chain was observed at least ten times. What it binds is unknown. The entry originates in a study of T-cell reconstitution after alpha-beta-depleted transplantation in children. After removal of 1 base from V and 8 bases from J, the junction contained 5 bases not matched to a gene. The CDR3 runs 14 residues. Germline V gene data show CDR1 as SGHRS and CDR2 as YFSETQ. Study-wide results and caveats: The study traced high day-60 TCRbeta diversity in some patients to surviving recipient T cells and thymic progenitors. About two months after transplant, alpha-beta T cells reportedly came from several hundred expanded graft clones. At the one-year point after transplant, T-cell counts and TCRbeta diversity were found to come mostly from T cells that had been newly produced.

During its preparation, the TCRbeta library received unique molecular identifiers. Via MiXCR, TCRdb re-called the PCR reads, giving one row per CDR3 protein. Altogether 670,000 or so distinct CDR3 sequences are present, about an eighth being singletons, with the ten largest covering 0.79%. V gene TRBV5-1 combines with J gene TRBJ2-1; 8 positions match TRBD1. The sequence derives from a girl aged 2 to 9 with congenital amegakaryocytic thrombocytopenia, due to receive a stem cell transplant. The material sequenced was PBMCs, taken before TCRalphabeta/CD19-depleted stem cell transplant. CDR3 protein: CASSLQDRDDEQFF. In DNA, the CDR3 is TGCGCCAGCAGCTTGCAGGACAGGGACGATGAGCAGTTCTTC.